The 16 T cell receptor beta chains presented below share a single source sample, sequenced in a study of early T cells in non-severe SARS-CoV-2 infection. One entry per CDR3 protein results from TCRdb running MiXCR on the 5' RACE reads. The sample yields approximately 110,000 distinct CDR3 sequences, under 15% seen once. Source material: whole blood. The receptors originated from an adult who was a healthcare worker with PCR-confirmed SARS-CoV-2 infection or an uninfected control (not recorded which).

This clonotype was detected only a few times. Here the CDR3 DNA reads TGTGCCAGCAGTTCCCCCGGCGGGAACACTGAAGCTTTCTTT. It yields the protein CASSSPGGNTEAFF. This chain uses TRBV28 with TRBJ1-1, with D unclear. V was clipped by 4 bases and J by 1 base, with 10 bases between them. This CDR3 contains 14 residues. Germline lookup yields CDR1 MDHEN and CDR2 SYDVKM.

This clonotype was observed a few times. This chain links TRBV29-1 with TRBJ2-5; the D gene is possibly TRBD2 (6 bases). V lost 6 bases, J lost 5 bases, and 19 bases lay in between. This CDR3 region has 14 residues. Germline loops: CDR1 SQVTM, CDR2 ANQGSEA. CDR3 sequence reads: CSVGPRQGGETQYF. CDR3 sequence (DNA): TGCAGCGTCGGCCCGAGGCAGGGAGGCGAGACCCAGTACTTC.

The chain recombines TRBV15 with TRBJ2-2, with D hard to call. In germline, CDR1 is LNHNV, CDR2 YYDKDF (reference sequence). Trimming removed 0 bases from V and 3 bases from J, with 8 bases in between. The CDR3 has 15 amino acids. The CDR3 nucleotides read TGTGCCACCAGCAGAGACGGCATGGACACCGGGGAGCTGTTTTTT. As protein: CATSRDGMDTGELFF.

The chain joins TRBV12-3 or TRBV12-4 to TRBJ2-7; D is unclear. Trimming removed 3 bases from V and 1 base from J, with 7 bases in between. The CDR3 length is 13 residues. The CDR3 nucleotides read TGTGCCAGCAGTTTTGTCAGTTCCTACGAGCAGTACTTC. Its translation is CASSFVSSYEQYF.

The chain uses TRBV2 and TRBJ2-1, with 12 bases aligning to TRBD1. The germline CDR1 and CDR2 sequences are SNHLY and FYNNEI. This CDR3 is built from 14 residues. V shed 8 bases and J 5 bases; nucleotides not matched to a gene: 4. CDR3 protein: CASVRDRGHNEQFF. The CDR3, as DNA: TGTGCCAGCGTCCGGGACAGGGGGCACAATGAGCAGTTCTTC.

In its sample, this clonotype was seen a few times. CDR3 protein: CATHRGLRGSGANVLTF. DNA of the CDR3: TGTGCCACCCACCGGGGCCTCCGGGGCTCTGGGGCCAACGTCCTGACTTTC. This rearrangement joins TRBV19 to TRBJ2-6; D assignment may be TRBD1 or TRBD2 (5 bases each). Deletions cut 10 bases from V and 0 bases from J, with 19 bases between. This CDR3 is built from 17 residues. The V gene's germline CDR1 is LNHDA and CDR2 SQIVND (reference sequence).

The table lists this clonotype with a few counts. The CDR3 loop reads CASSSVRGQETQYF. CDR3 sequence (DNA): TGTGCCAGCAGCTCCGTCCGGGGGCAAGAGACCCAGTACTTC. The V call is TRBV7-6, the J call TRBJ2-5; weak D call: TRBD2 (6 bases). Trimming pared 4 bases from V and 2 bases from J, leaving 11 bases between. The CDR3 has 14 amino acids. CDR1 and CDR2 (germline): SGHVS, FNYEAQ.

There are a few counts of this clonotype. The chain employs TRBV20-1 and TRBJ2-7, with 8 bases matching TRBD1. Trimming cost V 5 bases and J 3 bases; bases outside gene matches: 6. Germline-derived CDR1 and CDR2 are DFQATT and SNEGSKA (reference sequence). This CDR3 spans 13 amino acids. CDR3 sequence: CSAAGTGGYEQYF. For the CDR3, the DNA is TGCAGTGCTGCCGGGACAGGCGGCTACGAGCAGTACTTC.

This clonotype came up once. The chain has TRBV19 and TRBJ1-2, with unresolved D. Germline V CDR1 and CDR2: LNHDA, SQIVND (reference sequence). Trimming took 6 bases from V and 0 from J, leaving 11 bases between them. The CDR3 loop spans 14 amino acids. The CDR3 reads CASRDTRTNYGYTF. The CDR3 DNA sequence: TGTGCCAGTAGAGATACAAGAACTAACTATGGCTACACCTTC.

This clonotype was seen at least ten times. The V gene is TRBV6-2 or TRBV6-3, the J gene TRBJ2-3; D gene ambiguous. V lost 3 bases, J lost 3 bases, and 16 bases lay in between. Germline lookup yields CDR1 MNHEY and CDR2 SVGEGT. This CDR3 contains 16 residues. The CDR3 DNA reads TGTGCCAGCAGTTATGCCTACCCTCGTGGGACAGATACGCAGTATTTT. Protein: CASSYAYPRGTDTQYF.

A single count supports this clonotype. A read error may be the cause here, since a much bigger clone is one base away. This sequence joins TRBV13 and TRBJ2-6, with D uncertain. Germline-derived CDR1 and CDR2 are PRHDT and FYEKMQ (reference sequence). The CDR3 spans 17 residues. The CDR3: CASSTYPRSSVANVLTF. CDR3 DNA: TGTGCCAGCAGCACTTACCCACGGAGCTCTGTGGCCAACGTCCTGACTTTC.

The V call is TRBV29-1, the J call TRBJ1-1; D possibly corresponds to TRBD1 (6 bases). Trimming pared 6 bases from V and 0 bases from J, leaving 11 bases between. The CDR3 has 13 amino acids. Germline V gene lookup returns CDR1 SQVTM and CDR2 ANQGSEA. The CDR3 DNA reads TGCAGCGTAAACAGGGACTTGAACACTGAAGCTTTCTTT. Encoded protein: CSVNRDLNTEAFF. The whole variable domain, filled in from reference TRBV29-1 and TRBJ1-1, reads SAVISQKPSRDICQRGTSLTIQCQVDSQVTMMFWYRQQPGQSLTLIATANQGSEATYESGFVIDKFPISRPNLTFSTLTVSNMSPEDSSIYLCSVNRDLNTEAFFGQGTRLTVV.

The CDR3: CASSARLAGGPYEQYF. For the CDR3, the DNA is TGTGCCAGCAGCGCTAGACTAGCGGGGGGACCTTACGAGCAGTACTTC. The chain is built from TRBV9 and TRBJ2-7; 13 bases are shared with TRBD2. This CDR3 comprises 16 residues. J was trimmed by 4 bases and V by 3 bases; bases with no gene match: 7. The V gene's germline CDR1 is SGDLS and CDR2 YYNGEE. The full variable domain, completed using reference TRBV9 and TRBJ2-7, is DSGVTQTPKHLITATGQRVTLRCSPRSGDLSVYWYQQSLDQGLQFLIQYYNGEERAKGNILERFSAQQFPDLHSELNLSSLELGDSALYFCASSARLAGGPYEQYFGPGTRLTVT.

This clonotype was counted many times. The rearrangement joins TRBV20-1 to TRBJ2-7, with a weak D call TRBD1 (7 bases). V was trimmed by 1 base and J by 3 bases, leaving 13 bases between them. The germline V gene encodes CDR1 DFQATT and CDR2 SNEGSKA (reference sequence). The CDR3 is 14 residues long. This chain's CDR3 is CSARVSGGLYEQYF. In DNA form, the CDR3 reads TGCAGTGCTAGAGTGTCAGGGGGACTCTACGAGCAGTACTTC.

The chain employs TRBV20-1 and TRBJ2-7; D is uncertain. Germline V gene lookup returns CDR1 DFQATT and CDR2 SNEGSKA (reference sequence). V shed 3 bases and J shed 2 bases, with 14 bases lying between them. The CDR3 has 14 amino acids. DNA for the CDR3: TGCAGTGCTAGGTCTCTCGGCGGTCCCTACGAGCAGTACTTC. Residues: CSARSLGGPYEQYF.

The chain links TRBV5-6 to TRBJ1-1; 9 bases are a match to TRBD1. The germline V gene has CDR1 SGHDT and CDR2 YYEEEE. The V segment lost 2 bases and the J segment 4 bases; nucleotides outside the gene matches: 6. This CDR3 comprises 15 residues. Here the CDR3 reads CASSFEGTGSTEAFF. The CDR3 region has the DNA TGTGCCAGCAGCTTCGAAGGGACAGGGAGCACTGAAGCTTTCTTT. Variable domain in full (rest from reference TRBV5-6 and TRBJ1-1): DAGVTQSPTHLIKTRGQQVTLRCSPKSGHDTVSWYQQALGQGPQFIFQYYEEEERQRGNFPDRFSGHQFPNYSSELNVNALLLGDSALYLCASSFEGTGSTEAFFGQGTRLTVV.